This T cell receptor beta chain originates from a study of OX40 agonist ivuxolimab in advanced cancers. As for the study in general: Ivuxolimab, an agonist antibody against OX40 (CD134), was given to patients. Dose-escalation patients suffered from hepatocellular carcinoma, melanoma, renal cell or head and neck cancer.

V lost 0 bases to trimming and J lost 0 bases, with 9 bases between them. Germline CDR1 SGHDT, CDR2 YYEEEE. This CDR3 is 16 amino acids long. Libraries were prepared by immunoSEQ multiplex PCR; TCRdb keeps only in-frame clonotypes and omits some of them. The repertoire holds 65,000 to 90,000 clones, with roughly 82% as singletons. The sample holds one count of this clone. The clonotype comes from an adult with an advanced solid tumor such as melanoma, head and neck, liver or kidney cancer. The V call is TRBV5-6, the J call TRBJ2-2; D is unresolved. Sequenced here: CD4+ or CD8+ T cells sorted from blood, sampled in a trial of the OX40 agonist ivuxolimab. In DNA form, the CDR3 reads TGTGCCAGCAGCTTGGCTTGGAGAACGAACACCGGGGAGCTGTTTTTT. This encodes CASSLAWRTNTGELFF.